Sequencing of this T cell receptor (beta chain) was carried out in a study of brain T cells in children with intractable seizures. Findings and caveats of the study: Clones missing pre-surgery may reflect undersampling of that blood sample.

Comments on this clone: The target antigen is unknown.

Profiling relied on immunoSEQ multiplex PCR, and the TCRdb table lists in-frame clones only, not all of them. Of around 41,000 clones in the sample, 75% to 95% were seen once. The length of the CDR3 is 11 residues. Deletions cut 4 bases from V and 8 bases from J, with 9 bases between. The germline CDR1 and CDR2 sequences are SGDLS and YYNGEE. The TCR was taken from a girl aged 2 to 10 with tuberous sclerosis and intractable seizures. The sample was peripheral blood, taken at surgery. The genes are TRBV9 and TRBJ1-2; D may be TRBD1 (5 bases). In nucleotides, the CDR3 is TGTGCCAGCAGCCAGGGTGGGGGCTACACCTTC. It specifies CASSQGGGYTF.